This T cell receptor beta chain is drawn from a study of T cell repertoires in cytomegalovirus infection. Regarding this clonotype: Its antigen is not identified.

In TCRdb, the reads were re-called with MiXCR into one record per CDR3 protein. The sample records about 890,000 distinct CDR3 sequences, approximately 31% being singletons. The V end lost 4 bases, the J end lost 1 base, and 18 bases lay between the germline ends. Per germline, CDR1 SGDLS and CDR2 YYNGEE. The CDR3 extends over 17 amino acids. The sequence was collected from a human donor in good health (CMV status not recorded). Some clones in this sample may be carry-over from other donors' samples. V is TRBV9 and J is TRBJ2-1; maybe TRBD2 (7 bases). Sequences were derived from cultured CD8+ T cells from PBMCs, sampled from culture after CMV antigen stimulation. The CDR3 sequence is CASSLNDRTSSYNEQFF. The CDR3 region has the DNA TGTGCCAGCAGCTTGAACGACAGGACTAGTTCCTACAATGAGCAGTTCTTC.